Each of the 26 T cell receptor beta chains below was sequenced from the same sample in a study of CD8 T cells in ankylosing spondylitis. TCRdb re-analysed the 5' RACE reads in MiXCR, keeping a single row per CDR3 protein. The sample includes under 300,000 distinct CDR3 sequences, about 9.1% of them seen just once. The sample taken for sequencing was blood, either unsorted or a sorted T cell fraction (not recorded which). Receptors originate from a male donor with ankylosing spondylitis or in good health (not recorded which).

Many counts were recorded for this clonotype. The chain is built from TRBV4-3 and TRBJ2-3, with 11 bases identical to TRBD1. The CDR3 extends over 15 amino acids. Germline lookup yields CDR1 LGHNA and CDR2 YSLEER. After removal of 3 bases from V and 6 bases from J, the junction contained 5 bases not matched to a gene. CDR3 DNA sequence: TGCGCCAGCAGCCAGCCCGGACAGGGGGCGGATACGCAGTATTTT. Amino acids: CASSQPGQGADTQYF.

This clonotype was observed a handful of times. The CDR3 loop reads CASTEGSGPYEQYF. The CDR3 DNA sequence: TGTGCCAGCACGGAGGGTAGCGGGCCCTACGAGCAGTACTTC. This chain uses TRBV3-1 with TRBJ2-7, with 7 bases matching TRBD2. The trim removed 7 bases at V and 2 bases at J, leaving 8 bases unmatched. This CDR3 has 14 residues. Germline V lookup: CDR1 LGHDT, CDR2 YNNKEL (reference sequence).

The chain combines TRBV7-2 with TRBJ2-1; D is unclear. The V and J ends lost 5 bases and 2 bases respectively, with 16 bases between them. The V gene's germline CDR1 is SGHTA and CDR2 FQGNSA. The CDR3 extends over 16 amino acids. The CDR3: CASSPPSGFAYNEQFF. The CDR3 nucleotides read TGTGCCAGCAGCCCCCCCTCGGGCTTTGCCTACAATGAGCAGTTCTTC. Full variable domain (outside the CDR3, taken from reference TRBV7-2 and TRBJ2-1): GAGVSQSPSNKVTEKGKDVELRCDPISGHTALYWYRQSLGQGLEFLIYFQGNSAPDKSGLPSDRFSAERTGGSVSTLTIQRTQQEDSAVYLCASSPPSGFAYNEQFFGPGTRLTVL.

This clonotype was seen ten or more times. The rearrangement joins TRBV5-1 to TRBJ1-1, with a tentative D call TRBD1 (5 bases). Germline V lookup: CDR1 SGHRS, CDR2 YFSETQ. Deletions cut 2 bases from V and 4 bases from J, with 12 bases between. The length of the CDR3 is 14 residues. The CDR3 DNA reads as TGCGCCAGCAGCTTTCTCAGGGAGGGCACTGAAGCTTTCTTT. This encodes CASSFLREGTEAFF.

This clonotype was seen at least ten times. The rearrangement uses TRBV12-3 or TRBV12-4 and TRBJ1-1; D remains unclear. The CDR3 extends over 15 amino acids. Trimming shortened V by 4 bases and J by 0 bases, and 12 bases separated the two germline ends. The CDR3 loop reads CASSYRREMNTEAFF. The CDR3 DNA reads TGTGCCAGCAGTTACCGACGGGAGATGAACACTGAAGCTTTCTTT.

This clonotype was seen only a few times. The V gene is TRBV30, the J gene TRBJ1-1; no definite D call. The V and J ends lost 0 bases and 2 bases respectively, with 10 bases between them. The CDR3 runs to 14 residues. Germline-derived CDR1 and CDR2 are GTSNPN and SVGIG (reference sequence). In DNA form, the CDR3 reads TGTGCCTGGAGTGTAAGCGATTTCAACACTGAAGCTTTCTTT. Protein product: CAWSVSDFNTEAFF.

The sample holds many counts of this clonotype. The chain combines TRBV20-1 with TRBJ2-3; the D gene is possibly TRBD2 (6 bases). Germline lookup yields CDR1 DFQATT and CDR2 SNEGSKA (reference sequence). V was pared by 5 bases and J by 7 bases, with 16 bases between. The CDR3 has 13 amino acids. The CDR3 sequence: CSAGPPGLNTQYF. DNA for the CDR3: TGCAGTGCTGGACCACCGGGACTCAATACGCAGTATTTT.

This clonotype has a count of ten or more. The chain uses TRBV20-1 and TRBJ1-2; D is perhaps TRBD1 (5 bases). The CDR3 totals 11 residues. CDR1 is DFQATT, CDR2 SNEGSKA, per germline (reference sequence). Between the trimmed V and J ends, which lost 2 bases and 8 bases, there was a span of 9 bases. As DNA, the CDR3 is TGCAGTGCTAGACCCGGGGGAGGCTACACCTTC. It translates to CSARPGGGYTF.

This clonotype has only a few counts. The chain joins TRBV19 to TRBJ2-7, with D unresolved. This CDR3 comprises 11 residues. Trimming shortened V by 5 bases and J by 6 bases, and 8 bases separated the two germline ends. Looked up from germline, CDR1 is LNHDA and CDR2 is SQIVND (reference sequence). As DNA, the CDR3 is TGTGCCAGTAGTGGGTCGCTCGAGCAGTACTTC. This translates into CASSGSLEQYF.

This clonotype came up many times. The chain couples TRBV20-1 to TRBJ2-1; 12 bases align to TRBD2. Germline V gene lookup returns CDR1 DFQATT and CDR2 SNEGSKA (reference sequence). CDR3 length: 15 amino acids. The chain's CDR3 is CRAQGLAGPYNEQFF. The DNA for the CDR3 is TGCAGAGCCCAAGGACTAGCGGGGCCCTACAATGAGCAGTTCTTC.

This clonotype was detected only a few times. V and J are TRBV12-3 or TRBV12-4 and TRBJ2-5, with D hard to call. The length of the CDR3 is 16 residues. Trimming pared 3 bases from V and 4 bases from J, leaving 18 bases between. CDR3 residues: CASSFIHRKIGETQYF. In nucleotides, the CDR3 is TGTGCCAGCAGTTTTATACACCGAAAGATTGGAGAGACCCAGTACTTC.

This clonotype was seen ten or more times. This chain joins TRBV20-1 and TRBJ1-1, with D possibly matching TRBD1 (5 bases). Germline V lookup: CDR1 DFQATT, CDR2 SNEGSKA (reference sequence). Trimming removed 0 bases from V and 2 bases from J, with 10 bases in between. This CDR3 region has 14 residues. The CDR3, as DNA: TGCAGTGCTAGAGACGGGACGGTTAACACTGAAGCTTTCTTT. It is translated as CSARDGTVNTEAFF.

Many counts were recorded for this clonotype. The chain combines TRBV14 with TRBJ1-4; 8 bases agree with TRBD1. The CDR3 consists of 15 residues. CDR1 and CDR2 from the germline V gene are SGHDN and FVKESK. The V and J ends lost 2 bases and 3 bases, in that order; junction bases with no gene match: 2. CDR3: CASSQRQGPNEKLFF. The CDR3 coding sequence is TGTGCCAGCAGCCAACGACAGGGGCCTAATGAAAAACTGTTTTTT. The full variable domain, rest sourced from reference TRBV14 and TRBJ1-4, is EAGVTQFPSHSVIEKGQTVTLRCDPISGHDNLYWYRRVMGKEIKFLLHFVKESKQDESGMPNNRFLAERTGGTYSTLKVQPAELEDSGVYFCASSQRQGPNEKLFFGSGTQLSVL.

In this sample, this clonotype turned up many times. The V gene is TRBV7-9, the J gene TRBJ2-7, with 8 nucleotides matching TRBD1. The CDR3 loop spans 12 amino acids. Germline V gives CDR1 SEHNR, CDR2 FQNEAQ (reference sequence). After removal of 4 bases from V and 5 bases from J, the junction contained 1 base not matched to a gene. The chain's CDR3 is CASSWTGNEQYF. The DNA of the CDR3 is TGTGCCAGCAGCTGGACAGGGAACGAGCAGTACTTC.

The sample holds a few counts of this clonotype. The rearrangement uses TRBV7-2 and TRBJ1-1; 7 positions agree with TRBD1. J lost 4 bases, V lost 3 bases, and 8 bases had no gene match. Germline V gene lookup returns CDR1 SGHTA and CDR2 FQGNSA. CDR3 length equals 15 residues. The CDR3 nucleotides read TGTGCCAGCAGCTTTGCCGACAGGGAGGGCACTGAAGCTTTCTTT. It yields the protein CASSFADREGTEAFF.

The table lists this clonotype with a few counts. As DNA, the CDR3 is TGTGCCAGCAGCCCGAAGGGACTAGCGGGCACCACAGATACGCAGTATTTT. Translating it yields CASSPKGLAGTTDTQYF. The chain employs TRBV7-9 and TRBJ2-3; 12 bases line up with TRBD2. This CDR3 spans 17 amino acids. V lost 5 bases, J lost 2 bases, and 8 bases stayed unmatched. The germline V gene encodes CDR1 SEHNR and CDR2 FQNEAQ (reference sequence).

Ten or more counts support this clonotype. This chain connects TRBV5-1 to TRBJ1-4; D gene unclear. V lost 6 bases to trimming and J lost 7 bases, with 13 bases between them. The germline V gene has CDR1 SGHRS and CDR2 YFSETQ. This CDR3 has 13 amino acids. The DNA for the CDR3 is TGCGCCAGCAACAAAGGGTGGGGTGAAAAACTGTTTTTT. Its protein product is CASNKGWGEKLFF.

This clonotype was detected ten times or more. The chain employs TRBV4-1 and TRBJ2-1, with a weak D call TRBD1 (5 bases). V dropped 2 bases and J dropped 3 bases, with 8 bases sitting between them. Germline V gene lookup returns CDR1 MGHRA and CDR2 YSYEKL. The CDR3 totals 14 residues. The DNA of the CDR3 is TGCGCCAGCAGCCAAAAAGACAGCTACAATGAGCAGTTCTTC. Encoded protein: CASSQKDSYNEQFF.

This clonotype was found a few times. The J gene is TRBJ2-7, the V gene TRBV6-2 or TRBV6-3, with TRBD1 matching 10 bases. Germline V gene data show CDR1 as MNHEY and CDR2 as SVGEGT. The CDR3 is 12 amino acids. Written as DNA, the CDR3 is TGTGCGGCGAGACAGGGGGCAGGAGAGCAGTACTTC. Translated: CAARQGAGEQYF.

This clonotype was counted many times. CDR3 protein: CASSLGPTGATDTQYF. The CDR3 coding sequence is TGCGCCAGCAGCTTGGGCCCCACCGGGGCCACAGATACGCAGTATTTT. V usage is TRBV5-1 and J usage is TRBJ2-3, with D perhaps TRBD1 or TRBD2 (5 bases each). This CDR3 spans 16 amino acids. With 0 bases removed from V and 2 bases from J, the gap between germline ends came to 13 bases. Germline CDR1 SGHRS, CDR2 YFSETQ. The complete variable domain, with remaining parts taken from reference TRBV5-1 and TRBJ2-3, reads KAGVTQTPRYLIKTRGQQVTLSCSPISGHRSVSWYQQTPGQGLQFLFEYFSETQRNKGNFPGRFSGRQFSNSRSEMNVSTLELGDSALYLCASSLGPTGATDTQYFGPGTRLTVL.

This clonotype came up many times. The chain has TRBV5-1 and TRBJ2-1, with D tentatively TRBD2 (6 bases). This CDR3 comprises 15 residues. Between the trimmed V and J ends, which lost 1 base and 7 bases, there was a span of 15 bases. Germline V lookup: CDR1 SGHRS, CDR2 YFSETQ. In DNA form, the CDR3 reads TGCGCCAGCAGCTTGATCCCGGGAGTAGGGAATGAGCAGTTCTTC. Encoded protein: CASSLIPGVGNEQFF.

This clonotype was detected many times. The V gene is TRBV7-9, the J gene TRBJ1-2; D might be TRBD1 (5 bases). The CDR3 consists of 13 residues. CDR1 and CDR2 (germline): SEHNR, FQNEAQ (reference sequence). V was pared by 6 bases and J by 4 bases, with 12 bases between. The CDR3 DNA sequence: TGTGCCAGCAGGCAGGGCCCCACCTATGGCTACACCTTC. It yields the protein CASRQGPTYGYTF.

V gene TRBV4-3 combines with J gene TRBJ2-3, with D possibly being TRBD1 (7 bases). Trimming stripped 1 base from V and 4 bases from J, with 12 bases between. The CDR3 is made up of 15 amino acids. Germline assignment: CDR1 LGHNA and CDR2 YSLEER. CDR3 loop: CASSQVQGRPDTQYF. The DNA of the CDR3 is TGCGCCAGCAGCCAAGTACAGGGGAGGCCAGATACGCAGTATTTT.

This clonotype came up a few times. The V gene is TRBV30, the J gene TRBJ1-1; TRBD1 matches at 7 bases. Per the germline V gene, CDR1 is GTSNPN and CDR2 is SVGIG (reference sequence). Germline trimming cut 5 bases from V and 2 bases from J; bases unmatched to any gene: 11. The CDR3 is 15 residues long. This CDR3 reads CAWAPRDRLNTEAFF. CDR3 nucleotide sequence: TGTGCCTGGGCTCCCCGGGACAGATTAAACACTGAAGCTTTCTTT.

This clonotype was seen repeatedly, ten times or more. The genes are TRBV5-1 and TRBJ1-1, with TRBD1 identical over 9 bases. The V gene end was trimmed by 3 bases and the J gene end by 1 base; junction bases not matched to a gene: 4. Germline CDR1 reads SGHRS; CDR2 reads YFSETQ. The CDR3 consists of 15 residues. CDR3 sequence (DNA): TGCGCCAGCAGCTGGACAGGGGACGGGAACACTGAAGCTTTCTTT. Its protein product is CASSWTGDGNTEAFF.

There are many counts of this clonotype. The J gene is TRBJ2-1, the V gene TRBV4-1; perhaps TRBD2 as D (6 bases). Germline-derived CDR1 and CDR2 are MGHRA and YSYEKL. The CDR3 is 15 amino acids. Trimming stripped 0 bases from V and 9 bases from J, with 15 bases between. CDR3 DNA sequence: TGCGCCAGCAGCCAAGATACGAGGGTCGGGGGTGAGCAGTTCTTC. Translated, it gives CASSQDTRVGGEQFF.